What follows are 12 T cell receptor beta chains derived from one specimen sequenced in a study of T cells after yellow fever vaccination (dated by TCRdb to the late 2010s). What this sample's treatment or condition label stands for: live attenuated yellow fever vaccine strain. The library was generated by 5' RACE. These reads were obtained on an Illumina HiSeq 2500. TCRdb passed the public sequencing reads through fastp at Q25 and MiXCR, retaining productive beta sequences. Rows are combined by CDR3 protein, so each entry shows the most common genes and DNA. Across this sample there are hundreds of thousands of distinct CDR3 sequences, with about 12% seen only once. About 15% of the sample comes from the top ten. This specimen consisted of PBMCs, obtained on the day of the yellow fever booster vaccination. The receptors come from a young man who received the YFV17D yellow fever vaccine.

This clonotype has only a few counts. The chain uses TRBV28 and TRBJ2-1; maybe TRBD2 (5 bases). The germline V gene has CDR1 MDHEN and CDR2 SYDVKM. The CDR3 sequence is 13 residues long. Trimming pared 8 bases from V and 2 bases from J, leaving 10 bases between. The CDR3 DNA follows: TGTGCCAGCGGTGAGACTACCTACAATGAGCAGTTCTTC. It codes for CASGETTYNEQFF. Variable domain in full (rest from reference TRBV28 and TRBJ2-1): DVKVTQSSRYLVKRTGEKVFLECVQDMDHENMFWYRQDPGLGLRLIYFSYDVKMKEKGDIPEGYSVSREKKERFSLILESASTNQTSMYLCASGETTYNEQFFGPGTRLTVL.

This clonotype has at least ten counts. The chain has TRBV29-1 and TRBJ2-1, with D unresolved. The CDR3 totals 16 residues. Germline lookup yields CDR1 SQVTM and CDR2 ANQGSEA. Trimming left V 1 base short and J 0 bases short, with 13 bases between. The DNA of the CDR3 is TGCAGCGTTGAAGGCACGGCGGAGAGCTCCTACAATGAGCAGTTCTTC. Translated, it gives CSVEGTAESSYNEQFF.

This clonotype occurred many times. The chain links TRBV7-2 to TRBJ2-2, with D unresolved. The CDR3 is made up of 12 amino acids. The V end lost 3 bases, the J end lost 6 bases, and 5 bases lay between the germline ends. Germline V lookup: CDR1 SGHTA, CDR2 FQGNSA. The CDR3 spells CASSLVSGELFF. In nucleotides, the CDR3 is TGTGCCAGCAGCTTGGTTTCCGGGGAGCTGTTTTTT. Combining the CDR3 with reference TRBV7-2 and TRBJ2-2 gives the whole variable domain GAGVSQSPSNKVTEKGKDVELRCDPISGHTALYWYRQSLGQGLEFLIYFQGNSAPDKSGLPSDRFSAERTGGSVSTLTIQRTQQEDSAVYLCASSLVSGELFFGEGSRLTVL.

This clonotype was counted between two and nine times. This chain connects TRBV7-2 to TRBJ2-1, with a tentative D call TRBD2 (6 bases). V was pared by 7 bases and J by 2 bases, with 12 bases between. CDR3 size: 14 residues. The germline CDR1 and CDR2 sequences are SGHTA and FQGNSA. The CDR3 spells CASTLSGPYNEQFF. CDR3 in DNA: TGTGCCAGCACCCTTAGCGGACCCTACAATGAGCAGTTCTTC.

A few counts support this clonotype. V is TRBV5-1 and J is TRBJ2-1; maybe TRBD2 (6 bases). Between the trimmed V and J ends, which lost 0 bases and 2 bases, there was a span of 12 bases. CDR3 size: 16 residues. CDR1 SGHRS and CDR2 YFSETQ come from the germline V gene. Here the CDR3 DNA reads TGCGCCAGCAGCTTGGCCGAGCGGGCAGCCTACAATGAGCAGTTCTTC. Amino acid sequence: CASSLAERAAYNEQFF. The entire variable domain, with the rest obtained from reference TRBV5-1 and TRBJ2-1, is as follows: KAGVTQTPRYLIKTRGQQVTLSCSPISGHRSVSWYQQTPGQGLQFLFEYFSETQRNKGNFPGRFSGRQFSNSRSEMNVSTLELGDSALYLCASSLAERAAYNEQFFGPGTRLTVL.

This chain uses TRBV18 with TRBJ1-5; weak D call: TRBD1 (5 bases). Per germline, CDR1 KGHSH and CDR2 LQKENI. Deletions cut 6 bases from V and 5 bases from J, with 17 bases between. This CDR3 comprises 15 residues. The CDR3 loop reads CASSAGTTTDQPQHF. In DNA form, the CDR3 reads TGTGCCAGCTCGGCCGGGACGACGACCGATCAGCCCCAGCATTTT. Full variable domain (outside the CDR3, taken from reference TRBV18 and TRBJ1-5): NAGVMQNPRHLVRRRGQEARLRCSPMKGHSHVYWYRQLPEEGLKFMVYLQKENIIDESGMPKERFSAEFPKEGPSILRIQQVVRGDSAAYFCASSAGTTTDQPQHFGDGTRLSIL.

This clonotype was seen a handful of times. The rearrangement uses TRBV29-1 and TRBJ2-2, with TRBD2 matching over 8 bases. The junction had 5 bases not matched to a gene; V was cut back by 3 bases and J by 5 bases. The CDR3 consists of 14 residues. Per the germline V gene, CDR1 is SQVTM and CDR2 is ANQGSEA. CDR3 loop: CSVEGSGITGELFF. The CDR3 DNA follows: TGCAGCGTTGAGGGTAGCGGGATTACCGGGGAGCTGTTTTTT.

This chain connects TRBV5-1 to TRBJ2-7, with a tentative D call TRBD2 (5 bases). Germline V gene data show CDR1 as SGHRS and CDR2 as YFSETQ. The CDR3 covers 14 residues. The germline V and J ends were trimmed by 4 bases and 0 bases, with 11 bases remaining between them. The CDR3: CASSPDSTSYEQYF. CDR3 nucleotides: TGCGCCAGCAGCCCGGACTCGACCTCCTACGAGCAGTACTTC.

The chain's CDR3 is CASRLLDTGELFF. The CDR3 DNA sequence: TGTGCCAGCAGGCTGCTCGACACCGGGGAGCTGTTTTTT. This sequence joins TRBV6-1 and TRBJ2-2; D ambiguous. Trimming stripped 6 bases from V and 3 bases from J, with 8 bases between. Germline assignment: CDR1 MNHNS and CDR2 SASEGT. The CDR3 totals 13 residues.

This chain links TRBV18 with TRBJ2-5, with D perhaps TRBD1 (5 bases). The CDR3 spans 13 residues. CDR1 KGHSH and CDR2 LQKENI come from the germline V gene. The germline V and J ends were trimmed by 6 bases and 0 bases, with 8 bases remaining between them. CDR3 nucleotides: TGTGCCAGCTCTCCCAGGGACCAAGAGACCCAGTACTTC. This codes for CASSPRDQETQYF.

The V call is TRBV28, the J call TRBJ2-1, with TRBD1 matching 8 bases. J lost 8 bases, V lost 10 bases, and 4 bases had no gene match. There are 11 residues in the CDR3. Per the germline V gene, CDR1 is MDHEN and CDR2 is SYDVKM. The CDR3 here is CAIAGGYEQFF. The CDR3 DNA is TGTGCCATCGCAGGGGGCTATGAGCAGTTCTTC. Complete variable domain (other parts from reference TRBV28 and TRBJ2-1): DVKVTQSSRYLVKRTGEKVFLECVQDMDHENMFWYRQDPGLGLRLIYFSYDVKMKEKGDIPEGYSVSREKKERFSLILESASTNQTSMYLCAIAGGYEQFFGPGTRLTVL.

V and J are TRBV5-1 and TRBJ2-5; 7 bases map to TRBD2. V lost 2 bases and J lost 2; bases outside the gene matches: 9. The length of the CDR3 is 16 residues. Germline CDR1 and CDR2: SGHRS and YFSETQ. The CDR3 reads CASSFLASGLQETQYF. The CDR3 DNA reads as TGCGCCAGCAGCTTCCTGGCTAGCGGCCTACAAGAGACCCAGTACTTC.